One and the same sample provided the 10 T cell receptor beta chains below, sequenced in a study of cytomegalovirus exposure and HLA in healthy donors. Sequenced by immunoSEQ multiplex PCR; TCRdb stores in-frame clones only, minus some. In the table there are about 120,000 clones, more than 70% of which are singletons. The source material was PBMCs. Receptors originate from a woman in her twenties or thirties in good health and CMV-seronegative.

The genes are TRBV9 and TRBJ1-1, with D possibly being TRBD1 (6 bases). Trimming removed 1 base from V and 4 bases from J, with 14 bases in between. The CDR3 length is 15 residues. Germline assignment: CDR1 SGDLS and CDR2 YYNGEE. CDR3: CASSVSGGLGTEAFF. For the CDR3, the DNA is TGTGCCAGCAGCGTATCCGGGGGGCTAGGCACTGAAGCTTTCTTT.

The chain carries TRBV4-1 and TRBJ1-2, with 7 nucleotides matching TRBD1. The trim removed 5 bases at V and 4 bases at J, leaving 10 bases unmatched. This CDR3 is built from 15 residues. Per the germline V gene, CDR1 is MGHRA and CDR2 is YSYEKL. The CDR3 region is CASSSLEGASYGYTF. The CDR3 bases are TGCGCCAGCAGCAGCCTCGAGGGGGCGAGCTATGGCTACACCTTC.

The chain joins TRBV25-1 to TRBJ1-5, with D uncertain. Germline CDR1 and CDR2: MGHDK and SYGVNS. The germline V and J ends were trimmed by 1 base and 6 bases, with 7 bases remaining between them. The CDR3 runs to 13 residues. The CDR3 protein is CASSESGIQPQHF. The DNA for the CDR3 is TGTGCCAGCAGTGAATCGGGGATTCAGCCCCAGCATTTT.

The chain links TRBV18 to TRBJ1-3; no definite D call. The CDR3 totals 14 residues. Trimming removed 3 bases from V and 1 base from J, with 7 bases in between. Germline values: CDR1 KGHSH, CDR2 LQKENI. The CDR3 nucleotides read TGTGCCAGCTCACCCCCATTGTCTGGAAACACCATATATTTT. This codes for CASSPPLSGNTIYF.

The chain links TRBV12-5 to TRBJ1-1; 9 nucleotides line up with TRBD1. In germline, CDR1 is LGHNT, CDR2 FRNRAP. J lost 10 bases, V lost 5 bases, and 2 bases had no gene match. The CDR3 has 11 amino acids. DNA of the CDR3: TGTGCTAGTGGTGCGACAGGGGGAGCTTTCTTT. It specifies CASGATGGAFF.

The genes are TRBV7-2 and TRBJ2-1; D is perhaps TRBD2 (6 bases). This CDR3 has 16 residues. Germline V gives CDR1 SGHTA, CDR2 FQGNSA. V lost 3 bases to trimming and J lost 0 bases, with 12 bases between them. CDR3 coding DNA: TGTGCCAGCAGCTTTTCCCCGGGGGTCTCCTACAATGAGCAGTTCTTC. It translates to CASSFSPGVSYNEQFF.

The V call is TRBV11-2, the J call TRBJ2-5, with D tentatively TRBD1 (6 bases). Germline CDR1 is SGHAT and CDR2 is FQNNGV. V was pared by 2 bases and J by 4 bases, with 14 bases between. This CDR3 is built from 15 residues. CDR3 sequence: CASSLSAGEIETQYF. Here the CDR3 DNA reads TGTGCCAGCAGCTTATCCGCAGGGGAGATAGAGACCCAGTACTTC.

Only one count was recorded for this clone. Here the CDR3 DNA reads TGTGCCAGCAGTGCCCGGACAGGGGCACTAGATACGCAGTATTTT. Its translation is CASSARTGALDTQYF. V usage is TRBV6-4 and J usage is TRBJ2-3; the match to TRBD1 covers 9 bases. With V trimmed by 4 bases and J by 5 bases, 7 bases remained unmatched. CDR1 and CDR2 from the germline V gene are MRHNA and SNTAGT. This CDR3 is 15 amino acids long.

The rearrangement uses TRBV9 and TRBJ2-2; D unclear. Trimming took 0 bases from V and 4 from J, leaving 7 bases between them. This CDR3 spans 14 amino acids. Germline CDR1 SGDLS, CDR2 YYNGEE. CDR3 DNA: TGTGCCAGCAGCGTAGACAGTGTCACCGGGGAGCTGTTTTTT. Protein sequence: CASSVDSVTGELFF.

This chain joins TRBV6-1 and TRBJ2-7; no definite D call. The CDR3 contains 15 residues. The V end lost 1 base, the J end lost 0 bases, and 10 bases lay between the germline ends. Germline values: CDR1 MNHNS, CDR2 SASEGT. CDR3 protein: CASSEVLVSSYEQYF. The CDR3 nucleotides are TGTGCCAGCAGTGAAGTCCTAGTTAGCTCCTACGAGCAGTACTTC.